The clone carrying this TCR beta chain was seen at least ten times. TCR beta CDR3 sequences were amplified from RNA transcripts. A set of HTBI primers served as the primers for a first-round RT-PCR of the TCR CDR3. TCRdb reprocessed the multiplex PCR reads via MiXCR and lists one record per CDR3 protein. This table has 250,000 or so distinct CDR3 sequences, approximately 15% appearing once. This sample stems from a study of T cells in Graves' hyperthyroidism and ophthalmopathy. Reasons for excluding patients were uncontrolled infection, other autoimmune disease, pregnancy or lactation. V lost 3 bases to trimming and J lost 2 bases, with 15 bases between them. CDR1 and CDR2 (germline): SGHKS, YYEKEE (reference sequence). There are 15 residues in the CDR3.

V is TRBV5-5 and J is TRBJ2-7; perhaps TRBD1 as D (6 bases). The sample comprised blood. The clonotype comes from a woman aged 35 to 49 with Graves' hyperthyroidism that later progressed to Graves' ophthalmopathy. The CDR3 sequence is CASSSRGLGTYEQYF. Here the CDR3 DNA reads TGTGCCAGCAGCTCCAGGGGTCTTGGGACCTACGAGCAGTACTTC.